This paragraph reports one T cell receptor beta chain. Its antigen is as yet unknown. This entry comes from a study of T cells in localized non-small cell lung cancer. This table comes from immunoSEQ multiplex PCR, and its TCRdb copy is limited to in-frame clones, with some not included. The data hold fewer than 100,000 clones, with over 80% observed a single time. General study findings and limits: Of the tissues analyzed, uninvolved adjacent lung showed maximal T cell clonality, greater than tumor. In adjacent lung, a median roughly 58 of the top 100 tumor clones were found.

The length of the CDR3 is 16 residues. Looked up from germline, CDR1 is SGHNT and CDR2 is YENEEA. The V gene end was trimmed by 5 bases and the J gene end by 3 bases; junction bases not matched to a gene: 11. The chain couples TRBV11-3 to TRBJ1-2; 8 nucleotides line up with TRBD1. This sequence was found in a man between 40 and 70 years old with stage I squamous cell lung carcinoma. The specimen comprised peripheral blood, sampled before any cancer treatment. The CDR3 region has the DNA TGTGCCAGCAGCCGACGACAGGGGTCGGCGGACTATGGCTACACCTTC. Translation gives CASSRRQGSADYGYTF.